This T cell receptor (beta chain) was retrieved from a study of a mutant IDH1 vaccine in newly diagnosed glioma. Study-wide context: Standard pretreatment was either radiotherapy, temozolomide, or, for most, radiochemotherapy with temozolomide.

Germline V CDR1 and CDR2: GTSNPN, SVGIG (reference sequence). The CDR3 totals 12 residues. Trimming pared 1 base from V and 4 bases from J, leaving 7 bases between. Time point reported: week 23, last vaccination. Topical imiquimod was applied with each vaccine dose, which held 300 ug of mutant IDH1 20-mer peptide. Each of the donors came in with new WHO grade 3 or 4 astrocytomas that were IDH1-mutant and ATRX-lost. Regarding this clone: Its target is not known.

Measured with immunoSEQ multiplex PCR; TCRdb has only the in-frame clones, and not every one. The sample contains approximately 35,000 clones, approximately 90% of which appear only once. The receptor comes from a middle-aged man with glioma. V and J are TRBV30 and TRBJ2-5; no reliable D call. The sequenced sample was PBMCs, obtained from a glioma patient whose treatment included an IDH1 peptide vaccine. The CDR3 coding sequence is TGTGCCTGGAGTGGGACGGCAGAGACCCAGTACTTC. Translation gives CAWSGTAETQYF.